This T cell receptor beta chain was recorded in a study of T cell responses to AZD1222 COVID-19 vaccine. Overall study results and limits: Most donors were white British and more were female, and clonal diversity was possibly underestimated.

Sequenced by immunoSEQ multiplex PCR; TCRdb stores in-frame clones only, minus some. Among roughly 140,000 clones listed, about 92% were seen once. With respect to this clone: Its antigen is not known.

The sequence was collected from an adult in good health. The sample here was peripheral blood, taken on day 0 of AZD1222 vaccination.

Here the CDR3 reads CAWSVGGSGETQYF. In DNA, the CDR3 is TGTGCCTGGAGTGTAGGGGGGTCGGGTGAGACCCAGTACTTC. This chain links TRBV30 with TRBJ2-5; D assignment may be TRBD1 or TRBD2 (6 bases each). Deletions cut 0 bases from V and 5 bases from J, with 13 bases between. The length of the CDR3 is 14 residues. The V gene's germline CDR1 is GTSNPN and CDR2 SVGIG (reference sequence). Looking up the rest from reference TRBV30 and TRBJ2-5 gives the full variable domain: SQTIHQWPATLVQPVGSPLSLECTVEGTSNPNLYWYRQAAGRGLQLLFYSVGIGQISSEVPQNLSASRPQDRQFILSSKKLLLSDSGFYLCAWSVGGSGETQYFGPGTRLLVL.